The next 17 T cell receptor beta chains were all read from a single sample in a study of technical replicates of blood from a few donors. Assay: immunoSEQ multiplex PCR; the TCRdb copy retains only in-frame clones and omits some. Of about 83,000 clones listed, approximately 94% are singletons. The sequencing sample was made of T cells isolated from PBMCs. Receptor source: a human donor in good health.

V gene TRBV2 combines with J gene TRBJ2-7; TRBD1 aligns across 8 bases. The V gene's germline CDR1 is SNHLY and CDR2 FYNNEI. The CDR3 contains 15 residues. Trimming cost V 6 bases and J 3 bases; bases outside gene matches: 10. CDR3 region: CASSESGGYYYEQYF. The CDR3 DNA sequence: TGTGCCAGCAGCGAGTCAGGGGGCTATTACTACGAGCAGTACTTC.

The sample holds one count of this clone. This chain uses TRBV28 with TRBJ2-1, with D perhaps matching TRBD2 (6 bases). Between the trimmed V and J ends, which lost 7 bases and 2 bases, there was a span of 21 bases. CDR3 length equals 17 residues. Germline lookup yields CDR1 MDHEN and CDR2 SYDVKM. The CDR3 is CASKGGLASSPYNEQFF. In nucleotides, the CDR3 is TGTGCCAGCAAGGGAGGACTTGCTAGCAGCCCCTACAATGAGCAGTTCTTC.

CDR3 in amino acids: CASSPGLAGNNEQYF. Written as DNA, the CDR3 is TGTGCCAGCTCACCAGGACTAGCGGGTAACAACGAGCAGTACTTC. The chain recombines TRBV18 with TRBJ2-7; 11 bases fit TRBD2. Per germline, CDR1 KGHSH and CDR2 LQKENI. The junction had 5 bases not matched to a gene; V was cut back by 2 bases and J by 5 bases. The CDR3 contains 15 residues.

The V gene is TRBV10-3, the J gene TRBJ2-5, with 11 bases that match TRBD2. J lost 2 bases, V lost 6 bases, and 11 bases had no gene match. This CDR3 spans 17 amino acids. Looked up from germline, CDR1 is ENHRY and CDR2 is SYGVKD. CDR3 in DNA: TGTGCCATCAGCGGTCGATTAGCGGGAGGGTATCAAGAGACCCAGTACTTC. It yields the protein CAISGRLAGGYQETQYF.

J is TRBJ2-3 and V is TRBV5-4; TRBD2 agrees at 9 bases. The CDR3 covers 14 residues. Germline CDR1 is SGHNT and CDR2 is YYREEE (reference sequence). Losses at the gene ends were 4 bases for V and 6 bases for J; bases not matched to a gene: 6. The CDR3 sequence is CASSRGTSFDTQYF. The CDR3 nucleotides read TGTGCCAGCAGCCGTGGGACTAGCTTCGATACGCAGTATTTT.

CDR3 sequence reads: CASSLDSTRTPGELFF. In DNA, the CDR3 is TGTGCCAGCAGCTTAGATTCTACTAGGACCCCCGGGGAGCTGTTTTTT. The chain has TRBV7-2 and TRBJ2-2, with D possibly TRBD2 on 5 matching bases. Trimming took off 1 base at V and 6 bases at J, with 15 bases between the two ends. The CDR3 spans 16 residues. Per the germline V gene, CDR1 is SGHTA and CDR2 is FQGNSA.

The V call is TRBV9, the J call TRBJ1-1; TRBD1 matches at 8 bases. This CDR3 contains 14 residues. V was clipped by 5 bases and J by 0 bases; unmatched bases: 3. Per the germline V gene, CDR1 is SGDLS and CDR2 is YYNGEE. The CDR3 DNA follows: TGTGCCAGCAGGCAGGGGGCATTGAACACTGAAGCTTTCTTT. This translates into CASRQGALNTEAFF.

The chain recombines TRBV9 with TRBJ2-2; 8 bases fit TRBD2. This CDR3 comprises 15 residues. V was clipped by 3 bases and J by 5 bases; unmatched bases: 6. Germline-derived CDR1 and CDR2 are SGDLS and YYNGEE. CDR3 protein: CASSGGLDPTGELFF. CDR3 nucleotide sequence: TGTGCCAGCAGCGGGGGACTAGATCCGACCGGGGAGCTGTTTTTT.

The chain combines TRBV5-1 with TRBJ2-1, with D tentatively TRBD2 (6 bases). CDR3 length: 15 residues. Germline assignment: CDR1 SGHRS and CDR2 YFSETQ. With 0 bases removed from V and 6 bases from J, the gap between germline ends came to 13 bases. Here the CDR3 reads CASSLGGKTGNEQFF. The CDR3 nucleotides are TGCGCCAGCAGCTTGGGCGGGAAGACTGGCAATGAGCAGTTCTTC.

Written as DNA, the CDR3 is TGTGCCAGCAGCACTAGCGGGGGGTCCTACGAGCAGTACTTC. Protein sequence: CASSTSGGSYEQYF. The V gene is TRBV5-4, the J gene TRBJ2-7; 12 bases align to TRBD2. In germline, CDR1 is SGHNT, CDR2 YYREEE (reference sequence). The CDR3 is made up of 14 amino acids. The trim removed 4 bases at V and 1 base at J, leaving 0 bases unmatched.

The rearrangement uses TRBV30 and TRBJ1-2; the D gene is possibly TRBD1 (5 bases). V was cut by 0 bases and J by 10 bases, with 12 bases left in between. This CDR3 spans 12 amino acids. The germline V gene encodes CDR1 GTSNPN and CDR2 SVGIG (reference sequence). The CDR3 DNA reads TGTGCCTGGAGTGTTGGGGGGGAAGCCTACACCTTC. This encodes CAWSVGGEAYTF.

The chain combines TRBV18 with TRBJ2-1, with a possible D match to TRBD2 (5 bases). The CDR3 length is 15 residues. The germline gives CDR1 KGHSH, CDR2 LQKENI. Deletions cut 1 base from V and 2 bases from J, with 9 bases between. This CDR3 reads CASSPQGATYNEQFF. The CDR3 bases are TGTGCCAGCTCACCACAGGGAGCCACCTACAATGAGCAGTTCTTC.

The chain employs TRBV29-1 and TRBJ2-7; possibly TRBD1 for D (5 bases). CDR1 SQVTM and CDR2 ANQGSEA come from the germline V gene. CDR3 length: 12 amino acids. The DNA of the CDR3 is TGCAGTGCCGGAGTTAGGGGAAACGAGCAGTACTTC. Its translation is CSAGVRGNEQYF.

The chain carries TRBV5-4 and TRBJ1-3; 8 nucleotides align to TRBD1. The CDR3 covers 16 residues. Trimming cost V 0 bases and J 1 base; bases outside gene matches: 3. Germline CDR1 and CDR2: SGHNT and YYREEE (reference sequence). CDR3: CASSLGQGLSGNTIYF. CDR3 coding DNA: TGTGCCAGCAGCTTGGGACAGGGGTTATCTGGAAACACCATATATTTT.

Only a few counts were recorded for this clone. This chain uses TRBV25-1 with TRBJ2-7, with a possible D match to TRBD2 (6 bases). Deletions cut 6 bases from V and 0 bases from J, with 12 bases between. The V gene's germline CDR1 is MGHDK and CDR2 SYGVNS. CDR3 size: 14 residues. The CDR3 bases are TGTGCCAGCAGGTGGTTGCGGGGCTCCTACGAGCAGTACTTC. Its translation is CASRWLRGSYEQYF.

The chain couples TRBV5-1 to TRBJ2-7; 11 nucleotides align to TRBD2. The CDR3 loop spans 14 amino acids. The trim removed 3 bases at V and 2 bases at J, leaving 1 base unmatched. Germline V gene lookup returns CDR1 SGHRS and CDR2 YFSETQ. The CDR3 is CASSSSGGPYEQYF. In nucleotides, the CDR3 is TGCGCCAGCAGCTCTAGCGGGGGGCCCTACGAGCAGTACTTC.

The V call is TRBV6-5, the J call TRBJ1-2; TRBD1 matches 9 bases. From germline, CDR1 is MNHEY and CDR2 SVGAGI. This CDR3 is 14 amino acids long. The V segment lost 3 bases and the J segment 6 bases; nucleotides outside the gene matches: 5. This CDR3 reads CASSYGQGFDGYTF. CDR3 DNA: TGTGCCAGCAGTTATGGACAGGGGTTCGATGGCTACACCTTC.